The 6 T cell receptor beta chains below come from one sample, sequenced in a study of PD-1 blockade in classical Hodgkin lymphoma. Measured with immunoSEQ multiplex PCR; TCRdb has only the in-frame clones, and not every one. The sample holds roughly 45,000 clones, under 75% seen once. Relapse after autologous stem cell transplantation occurred in every patient, and brentuximab vedotin exposure varied. Sequencing used peripheral blood mononuclear cells (PBMCs), obtained before the second cycle of nivolumab. These receptors came from a human donor with classical Hodgkin lymphoma.

The chain uses TRBV14 and TRBJ1-2; perhaps TRBD1 as D (6 bases). This CDR3 contains 13 residues. V gave up 4 bases and J gave up 8 bases, with 14 bases separating them. Germline CDR1 SGHDN, CDR2 FVKESK. CDR3 protein: CASSLSGVGGYTF. The CDR3 DNA sequence: TGTGCCAGCAGCCTATCAGGGGTCGGGGGCTACACCTTC.

The chain links TRBV27 to TRBJ2-7, with 9 bases identical to TRBD1. Germline values: CDR1 MNHEY, CDR2 SMNVEV (reference sequence). V lost 6 bases, J lost 3 bases, and 9 bases stayed unmatched. This CDR3 has 15 amino acids. This CDR3 is CASSRRDRAGYEQYF. CDR3 DNA sequence: TGTGCCAGCAGCCGACGGGACAGGGCGGGCTACGAGCAGTACTTC.

In DNA, the CDR3 is TGTGCCAGCAGCTCGGGTAGAGGGGCCGGCACAGATACGCAGTATTTT. Its protein product is CASSSGRGAGTDTQYF. V and J are TRBV7-3 and TRBJ2-3; D tentatively reads TRBD1 or TRBD2 (5 bases each). V lost 4 bases to trimming and J lost 1 base, with 15 bases between them. The CDR3 sequence is 16 residues long. The germline V gene encodes CDR1 SGHTA and CDR2 FQGTGA.

V is TRBV27 and J is TRBJ2-1; D gene ambiguous. The CDR3 consists of 13 residues. The germline V and J ends were trimmed by 5 bases and 5 bases, with 10 bases remaining between them. Per the germline V gene, CDR1 is MNHEY and CDR2 is SMNVEV (reference sequence). CDR3 in amino acids: CASSPRTHNEQFF. In DNA form, the CDR3 reads TGTGCCAGCAGTCCCCGGACCCACAATGAGCAGTTCTTC.

J is TRBJ2-1 and V is TRBV19, with 7 bases identical to TRBD1. V gave up 8 bases and J gave up 0 bases; unmatched junction bases: 7. The CDR3 contains 15 residues. Germline values: CDR1 LNHDA, CDR2 SQIVND (reference sequence). The CDR3 nucleotides read TGTGCCAGTGGTACAGGGGCACTCTCCTACAATGAGCAGTTCTTC. Its translation is CASGTGALSYNEQFF.

The chain joins TRBV11-2 to TRBJ1-2; 7 bases fit TRBD1. This CDR3 is built from 13 residues. Losses at the gene ends were 1 base for V and 10 bases for J; bases not matched to a gene: 6. The germline V gene has CDR1 SGHAT and CDR2 FQNNGV. This CDR3 is CASSLGTGLFYTF. The CDR3 DNA reads as TGTGCCAGCAGCTTAGGGACAGGTCTTTTCTACACCTTC.